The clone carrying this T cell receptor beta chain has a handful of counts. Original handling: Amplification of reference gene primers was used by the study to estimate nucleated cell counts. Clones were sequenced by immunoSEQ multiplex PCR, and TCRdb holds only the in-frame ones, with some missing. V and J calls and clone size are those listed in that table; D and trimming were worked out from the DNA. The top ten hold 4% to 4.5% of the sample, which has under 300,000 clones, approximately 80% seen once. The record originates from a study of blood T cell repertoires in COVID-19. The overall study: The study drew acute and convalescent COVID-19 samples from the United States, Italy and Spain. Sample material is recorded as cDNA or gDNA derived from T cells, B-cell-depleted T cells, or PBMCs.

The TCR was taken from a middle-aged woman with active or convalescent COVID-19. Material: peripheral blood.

As DNA, the CDR3 is TGTGCCAGTAGCGGACAGGGGCTAAACACCGGGGAGCTGTTTTTT. Protein sequence: CASSGQGLNTGELFF. The genes are TRBV19 and TRBJ2-2; TRBD1 aligns across 9 bases. CDR3 size: 15 residues. CDR1 and CDR2 from the germline V gene are LNHDA and SQIVND (reference sequence). V shed 6 bases, J shed 2 bases, and the junction held 4 bases outside the gene matches.